This T cell receptor beta chain came from a study of beta chain features in type 1 diabetes. Study findings and constraints: The question of HLA type influencing TCRB rearrangement was one that remained unresolved here.

Between the trimmed V and J ends, which lost 2 bases and 0 bases, there was a span of 11 bases. The CDR3 loop spans 16 amino acids. From germline, CDR1 is ENHRY and CDR2 SYGVKD. Every isolated RNA sample was fully reverse transcribed, so sequencing captured expressed TCRB transcripts. Clones were sequenced by immunoSEQ multiplex PCR, and TCRdb holds only the in-frame ones, with some missing. The sample has just under 150,000 clones; less than 11% are singletons. Regarding this clone: Its antigen is not identified.

This clonotype was sampled from a young man in good health. V and J are TRBV10-3 and TRBJ1-5, with TRBD1 as a possible D gene (5 bases). Sequencing was performed on naive CD4+ T cells from blood. This CDR3 reads CAISEDPRVSNQPQHF. The CDR3 DNA reads as TGTGCCATCAGTGAGGACCCCAGGGTTAGCAATCAGCCCCAGCATTTT.